This TCR beta chain was recovered during a study of PD-1 blockade in classical Hodgkin lymphoma. Findings and limits, study-wide: A significant rise in TCR diversity was seen by C4D1 for CD4+ cells but not for CD8+ cells.

Measured with immunoSEQ multiplex PCR; TCRdb has only the in-frame clones, and not every one. The sample has nearly 25,000 clones; 69% are singletons. Points on this clone: Antigen specificity is unknown.

All patients relapsed after autologous stem cell transplantation, and brentuximab vedotin exposure varied. Complete response, partial response or progressive disease made up the best responses. Trimming at V came to 5 bases and at J to 4 bases, leaving 1 base not matched to a gene. The CDR3 covers 13 residues. CDR1 is SGHAT, CDR2 FQNNGV, per germline. Sample: peripheral blood mononuclear cells (PBMCs), taken at baseline. The chain uses TRBV11-2 and TRBJ2-2; 7 bases fit TRBD1. This receptor was obtained from a human donor with classical Hodgkin lymphoma. Here the CDR3 DNA reads TGTGCCAGCAGCGGACAGGTCACCGGGGAGCTGTTTTTT. This translates into CASSGQVTGELFF. Full variable domain (missing parts from reference TRBV11-2 and TRBJ2-2): EAGVAQSPRYKIIEKRQSVAFWCNPISGHATLYWYQQILGQGPKLLIQFQNNGVVDDSQLPKDRFSAERLKGVDSTLKIQPAKLEDSAVYLCASSGQVTGELFFGEGSRLTVL.